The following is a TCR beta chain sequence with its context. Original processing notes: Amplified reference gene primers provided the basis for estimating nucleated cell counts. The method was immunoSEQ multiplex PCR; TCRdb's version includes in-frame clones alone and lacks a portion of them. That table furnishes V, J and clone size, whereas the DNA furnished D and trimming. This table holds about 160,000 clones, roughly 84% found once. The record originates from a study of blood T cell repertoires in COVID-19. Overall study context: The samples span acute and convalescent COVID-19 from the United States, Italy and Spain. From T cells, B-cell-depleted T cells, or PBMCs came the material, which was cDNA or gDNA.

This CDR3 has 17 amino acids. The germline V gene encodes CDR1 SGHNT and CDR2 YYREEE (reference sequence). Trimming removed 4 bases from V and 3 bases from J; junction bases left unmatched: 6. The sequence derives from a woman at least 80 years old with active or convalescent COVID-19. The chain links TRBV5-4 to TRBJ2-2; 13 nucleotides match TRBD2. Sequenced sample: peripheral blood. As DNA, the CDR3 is TGTGCCAGCAGCGCGGGACTAGCGGGATCGGACACCGGGGAGCTGTTTTTT. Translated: CASSAGLAGSDTGELFF.